The clone carrying this T cell receptor beta chain was observed a few times. This entry comes from a study of T cells after yellow fever vaccination. Study-level background: SMART-Seq v4 Ultra Low Input served to prepare low-cell-number fractions.

TCRdb recomputed calls from the 5' RACE reads with MiXCR, one row per CDR3 protein. This table holds approximately 450,000 distinct CDR3 sequences, approximately 18% found once. The CDR3 extends over 15 amino acids. CDR1 and CDR2 (germline): MNHEY, SMNVEV (reference sequence). The ends lost 6 bases at V and 2 bases at J; junction bases unmatched: 9. The receptor was isolated from a young man who received the YFV17D yellow fever vaccine. This chain connects TRBV27 to TRBJ1-2, with TRBD1 identical over 7 bases. Sequenced material: PBMCs, taken before the yellow fever booster vaccination. The CDR3 bases are TGTGCCAGCAGATTCCATGACAGGGAGAACTATGGCTACACCTTC. Translation: CASRFHDRENYGYTF.